This entry lists 31 T cell receptor beta chains sequenced from one sample in a study of blood T cell repertoires in COVID-19. The data were produced by immunoSEQ multiplex PCR, yet TCRdb's version contains in-frame clones alone and is incomplete. The sample has approximately 300,000 clones; 80% to 90% are singletons. Sequencing was carried out using PBMCs or T cells enriched from blood (not recorded which). Every receptor here comes from a man aged 25-45 years who had recovered from COVID-19.

V usage is TRBV19 and J usage is TRBJ2-3, with a tentative D call TRBD2 (6 bases). This CDR3 has 15 residues. The V end lost 2 bases, the J end lost 1 base, and 10 bases lay between the germline ends. From germline, CDR1 is LNHDA and CDR2 SQIVND (reference sequence). The CDR3 region is CASSIRGTRTDTQYF. In DNA form, the CDR3 reads TGTGCCAGTAGTATACGGGGGACCCGCACAGATACGCAGTATTTT.

V and J are TRBV30 and TRBJ2-1, with D maybe TRBD1 (5 bases). The CDR3 totals 13 residues. V lost 3 bases, J lost 8 bases, and 14 bases lay in between. Germline values: CDR1 GTSNPN, CDR2 SVGIG (reference sequence). CDR3 residues: CAWRQGSVDEQFF. The CDR3 DNA sequence: TGTGCCTGGAGGCAGGGCAGTGTGGATGAGCAGTTCTTC.

This chain links TRBV7-6 with TRBJ2-7; 8 positions agree with TRBD1. The V and J ends lost 1 base and 6 bases, in that order; junction bases with no gene match: 8. CDR1 is SGHVS and CDR2 is FNYEAQ in the germline V gene. The CDR3 is made up of 15 amino acids. The CDR3 reads CASSLVGTGVVEQYF. The CDR3, as DNA: TGTGCCAGCAGCTTAGTGGGGACAGGCGTAGTCGAGCAGTACTTC.

There are a few counts of this clone. CDR3 protein: CASSPSGNTIYF. CDR3 DNA sequence: TGTGCCAGCAGCCCTTCTGGAAACACCATATATTTT. V gene TRBV12-3 or TRBV12-4 combines with J gene TRBJ1-3; no reliable D call. This CDR3 spans 12 amino acids. The V end was cut by 6 bases, the J end by 1 base, with 4 bases between.

The V gene is TRBV4-1, the J gene TRBJ1-1; maybe TRBD1 (6 bases). The germline V and J ends were trimmed by 4 bases and 3 bases, with 15 bases remaining between them. The CDR3 consists of 15 residues. Per germline, CDR1 MGHRA and CDR2 YSYEKL. CDR3 DNA sequence: TGCGCCAGCAGCCGGGTACAGGGCCCTGACACTGAAGCTTTCTTT. Translating gives CASSRVQGPDTEAFF.

Here the CDR3 DNA reads TGCGCCAGCAGCGCGGGACAGGGCCCCTACGAGCAGTACTTC. Translated: CASSAGQGPYEQYF. This chain uses TRBV5-1 with TRBJ2-7, with 9 bases aligning to TRBD1. The V segment lost 4 bases and the J segment 2 bases; nucleotides outside the gene matches: 4. The V gene's germline CDR1 is SGHRS and CDR2 YFSETQ. This CDR3 is built from 14 residues. Full variable domain (outside the CDR3, taken from reference TRBV5-1 and TRBJ2-7): KAGVTQTPRYLIKTRGQQVTLSCSPISGHRSVSWYQQTPGQGLQFLFEYFSETQRNKGNFPGRFSGRQFSNSRSEMNVSTLELGDSALYLCASSAGQGPYEQYFGPGTRLTVT.

This clone was observed a handful of times. V and J are TRBV4-1 and TRBJ2-7; D may be TRBD2 (5 bases). Germline assignment: CDR1 MGHRA and CDR2 YSYEKL. There are 13 residues in the CDR3. Trimming left V 4 bases short and J 5 bases short, with 12 bases between. CDR3 in amino acids: CASSPFPGNEQYF. The CDR3, as DNA: TGCGCCAGCAGCCCTTTCCCGGGGAACGAGCAGTACTTC.

The rearrangement joins TRBV30 to TRBJ2-3; D is uncertain. This CDR3 contains 13 residues. Looked up from germline, CDR1 is GTSNPN and CDR2 is SVGIG (reference sequence). The V end lost 0 bases, the J end lost 1 base, and 5 bases lay between the germline ends. The CDR3 spells CAWSVSGTDTQYF. CDR3 DNA sequence: TGTGCCTGGAGTGTTTCGGGCACAGATACGCAGTATTTT.

Turning to this clone: Relative to the germline gene, one junction end is altered; a read error may explain this. Here the CDR3 reads CASSTWGDSPFIF. In DNA form, the CDR3 reads TGTGCCAGCAGCACGTGGGGGGACAGTCCCTTCATATTC. The chain recombines TRBV3-1 (or the pseudogene TRBV3-2) with TRBJ2-7; tentatively, D is TRBD1 (7 bases). Germline loops: CDR1 LGHDT, CDR2 YNNKEL (reference sequence). The length of the CDR3 is 13 residues.

The V call is TRBV27, the J call TRBJ1-2, with a tentative D call TRBD1 (5 bases). The CDR3 runs to 15 residues. Trimming took off 0 bases at V and 7 bases at J, with 15 bases between the two ends. CDR1 is MNHEY and CDR2 is SMNVEV in the germline V gene (reference sequence). The CDR3 spells CASSLSAGVVSGYTF. For the CDR3, the DNA is TGTGCCAGCAGTTTATCGGCGGGGGTAGTGTCTGGCTACACCTTC.

The chain links TRBV27 to TRBJ2-5, with a weak D call TRBD2 (6 bases). The germline V gene encodes CDR1 MNHEY and CDR2 SMNVEV (reference sequence). This CDR3 has 14 residues. The ends were cut back, 7 bases at V and 1 base at J, with 13 bases in the middle. DNA for the CDR3: TGTGCCAGCAAACATTCGGGGGTCCAAGAGACCCAGTACTTC. It encodes CASKHSGVQETQYF.

V and J are TRBV18 and TRBJ2-7; tentative D call: TRBD1 (6 bases). Germline CDR1 KGHSH, CDR2 LQKENI. The V gene lost 2 bases and the J gene lost 0 bases, with 8 bases spanning the gap. CDR3 size: 14 residues. The CDR3 protein is CASSPADSSYEQYF. The DNA for the CDR3 is TGTGCCAGCTCACCAGCGGACAGCTCCTACGAGCAGTACTTC.

The chain couples TRBV19 to TRBJ2-1; 7 nucleotides align to TRBD1. After removal of 4 bases from V and 7 bases from J, the junction contained 7 bases not matched to a gene. Germline CDR1 and CDR2: LNHDA and SQIVND (reference sequence). The CDR3 loop spans 14 amino acids. CDR3 coding DNA: TGTGCCAGTAGTACACAGGGGCCCCTGAATGAGCAGTTCTTC. Translated, it gives CASSTQGPLNEQFF.

The V call is TRBV6-1, the J call TRBJ1-3; possibly TRBD1 for D (6 bases). V was pared by 3 bases and J by 1 base, with 13 bases between. The CDR3 length is 16 residues. Germline V gene sequence: CDR1 MNHNS, CDR2 SASEGT. For the CDR3, the DNA is TGTGCCAGCAGTGACAGGGGCGACGCTTCTGGAAACACCATATATTTT. It encodes CASSDRGDASGNTIYF.

Comment on this clone: A junction boundary mismatches the germline segment, possibly from a read error. This rearrangement joins TRBV5-8 to TRBJ2-5; D is perhaps TRBD1 (6 bases). The CDR3 contains 17 residues. The V gene's germline CDR1 is SGHTS and CDR2 YDEGEE. This chain's CDR3 is CASSLHPTGMSREAQYF. As DNA, the CDR3 is TGTGCCAGCAGCTTGCATCCCACAGGGATGTCAAGAGAGGCCCAGTACTTC.

The chain carries TRBV18 and TRBJ2-5, with 9 bases identical to TRBD1. The trim removed 0 bases at V and 4 bases at J, leaving 6 bases unmatched. CDR3 length: 16 amino acids. The germline gives CDR1 KGHSH, CDR2 LQKENI. This chain's CDR3 is CASSPPYGTGLETQYF. The CDR3 DNA follows: TGTGCCAGCTCACCACCGTACGGGACAGGGTTAGAGACCCAGTACTTC.

This chain links TRBV15 with TRBJ2-5; 9 bases fit TRBD2. After removal of 2 bases from V and 2 bases from J, the junction contained 6 bases not matched to a gene. Germline CDR1 reads LNHNV; CDR2 reads YYDKDF (reference sequence). The CDR3 has 16 amino acids. CDR3 in DNA: TGTGCCACCAGCAGACCGACGACTAGCGGACAAGAGACCCAGTACTTC. Translating gives CATSRPTTSGQETQYF.

The table lists this clone with a count of one. The V gene is TRBV6-5, the J gene TRBJ2-7; 9 nucleotides align to TRBD1. CDR1 and CDR2 from the germline V gene are MNHEY and SVGAGI. The CDR3 is made up of 15 amino acids. J was trimmed by 4 bases and V by 6 bases; bases with no gene match: 10. CDR3 amino acids: CASRQHPGQGYEQYF. CDR3 nucleotide sequence: TGTGCCAGCAGGCAACACCCGGGACAGGGTTACGAGCAGTACTTC.

The rearrangement links TRBV10-1 to TRBJ2-7; a possible D gene is TRBD1 (6 bases). Trimming pared 6 bases from V and 2 bases from J, leaving 17 bases between. The CDR3 length is 15 residues. The germline V gene has CDR1 WNHNN and CDR2 SYGVQD (reference sequence). The CDR3 here is CASSPPRTEAYEQYF. CDR3 sequence (DNA): TGCGCCAGCAGCCCCCCACGGACAGAGGCCTACGAGCAGTACTTC.

This chain links TRBV20-1 with TRBJ1-1; no clear D gene. Germline V CDR1 and CDR2: DFQATT, SNEGSKA (reference sequence). The CDR3 length is 12 residues. Trimming cost V 3 bases and J 1 base, with 6 bases left between them. The CDR3 reads CSASAQNTEAFF. Here the CDR3 DNA reads TGCAGTGCTAGTGCCCAGAACACTGAAGCTTTCTTT.

This clone was seen more than once but under ten times. The chain joins TRBV12-3 or TRBV12-4 to TRBJ1-4; maybe TRBD1 (5 bases). The CDR3 consists of 12 residues. Trimming removed 7 bases from V and 8 bases from J, with 11 bases in between. CDR3 protein: CASTTDNEKLFF. The CDR3 coding sequence is TGTGCCAGCACGACAGACAACGAAAAACTGTTTTTT.

This sequence joins TRBV2 and TRBJ1-1; TRBD1 aligns across 9 bases. The CDR3 consists of 16 residues. The junction had 7 bases not matched to a gene; V was cut back by 2 bases and J by 3 bases. Per the germline V gene, CDR1 is SNHLY and CDR2 is FYNNEI. CDR3 bases: TGTGCCAGCAGTGAATTGGACAGGGGTGCGGACACTGAAGCTTTCTTT. Protein: CASSELDRGADTEAFF.

The gene calls are TRBV2 and TRBJ1-5; 7 nucleotides align to TRBD1. V lost 7 bases to trimming and J lost 2 bases; unmatched junction nucleotides: 5. The CDR3 has 14 amino acids. Per the germline V gene, CDR1 is SNHLY and CDR2 is FYNNEI. The CDR3 coding sequence is TGTGCCAGCATGGGAGACAGGGGCAATCAGCCCCAGCATTTT. Its translation: CASMGDRGNQPQHF.

The genes are TRBV19 and TRBJ1-4; D possibly corresponds to TRBD1 (5 bases). V was shortened by 6 bases and J by 8 bases, with 13 bases between the two germline ends. Germline lookup yields CDR1 LNHDA and CDR2 SQIVND (reference sequence). The CDR3 loop spans 13 amino acids. The CDR3, as DNA: TGTGCCAGTAGCAGGGTAGTTCGGGAAAAACTGTTTTTT. It is translated as CASSRVVREKLFF.

This chain uses TRBV2 with TRBJ2-7; 9 bases are a match to TRBD1. The CDR3 runs to 14 residues. The germline V gene has CDR1 SNHLY and CDR2 FYNNEI. J gave up 4 bases and V 9 bases, and 10 bases lay outside the gene matches. CDR3 sequence: CARDRGLGSYEQYF. The CDR3 DNA reads TGTGCCAGAGACAGGGGGTTGGGAAGTTACGAGCAGTACTTC.

The chain has TRBV6-4 and TRBJ1-5, with D unclear. The V gene lost 6 bases and the J gene lost 5 bases, with 11 bases spanning the gap. From germline, CDR1 is MRHNA and CDR2 SNTAGT. CDR3 size: 13 residues. CDR3: CASSSRIDQPQHF. CDR3 DNA: TGTGCCAGCAGCAGCAGGATTGATCAGCCCCAGCATTTT.

The table lists this clone with a count of one. The chain uses TRBV3-1 (or the pseudogene TRBV3-2) and TRBJ2-3, with unresolved D. The length of the CDR3 is 17 residues. V shed 0 bases and J shed 6 bases, with 19 bases lying between them. The V gene's germline CDR1 is LGHDT and CDR2 YNNKEL (reference sequence). The CDR3 DNA follows: TGTGCCAGCAGCCAAGAGCACCCAGCGCAGTTGGTGGATACGCAGTATTTT. It codes for CASSQEHPAQLVDTQYF.

The J gene is TRBJ2-7, the V gene TRBV6-4; perhaps TRBD1 as D (5 bases). V lost 0 bases to trimming and J lost 7 bases, with 19 bases between them. CDR1 is MRHNA and CDR2 is SNTAGT in the germline V gene. The CDR3 is 16 amino acids. CDR3 sequence: CASSDSIFAGLEEQYF. The DNA for the CDR3 is TGTGCCAGCAGTGACTCGATTTTCGCAGGGCTCGAGGAGCAGTACTTC.

The chain carries TRBV5-4 and TRBJ2-3, with 11 bases fitting TRBD1. Germline V gene data show CDR1 as SGHNT and CDR2 as YYREEE (reference sequence). The junction had 3 bases not matched to a gene; V was cut back by 2 bases and J by 4 bases. The CDR3 runs 15 residues. CDR3 sequence: CASSLRTGGPDTQYF. The CDR3 coding sequence is TGTGCCAGCAGCTTAAGGACAGGGGGCCCAGATACGCAGTATTTT. Full variable domain (rest looked up from reference TRBV5-4 and TRBJ2-3): ETGVTQSPTHLIKTRGQQVTLRCSSQSGHNTVSWYQQALGQGPQFIFQYYREEENGRGNFPPRFSGLQFPNYSSELNVNALELDDSALYLCASSLRTGGPDTQYFGPGTRLTVL.

The CDR3 bases are TGTGCCAGCAGTGGGGACAGGCTAGTCTACGAGCAGTACTTC. It specifies CASSGDRLVYEQYF. This chain connects TRBV2 to TRBJ2-7, with TRBD1 matching 8 bases. This CDR3 contains 14 residues. V dropped 4 bases and J dropped 3; count of bases not matched to a gene: 5. Per germline, CDR1 SNHLY and CDR2 FYNNEI.

The genes are TRBV4-2 and TRBJ2-2; D is perhaps TRBD2 (6 bases). Trimming shortened V by 3 bases and J by 6 bases, and 20 bases separated the two germline ends. This CDR3 region has 17 residues. Germline loops: CDR1 LGHNA, CDR2 YNFKEQ. CDR3 sequence: CASSQSTGSIGPGELFF. CDR3 bases: TGTGCCAGCAGCCAGTCCACCGGGAGCATCGGGCCCGGGGAGCTGTTTTTT.